The entry that follows covers one T cell receptor (beta chain) sequence. No antigen is known for it. The data belong to a study of shared clonotypes between healthy human individuals. General observations from the study: Naive subsets tended to show greater estimated richness than memory subsets. It was the few donors that limited the genetic and exposure-history diversity represented.

The CDR3 covers 18 residues. Trimming shortened V by 0 bases and J by 0 bases, and 13 bases separated the two germline ends. Looked up from germline, CDR1 is SGHDT and CDR2 is YYEEEE. Deep level was the assay's run setting. Each PCR replicate from the sorted subsets contained about 200 ng DNA, which is some 32,000 T cell genomes. Assay used: immunoSEQ multiplex PCR; TCRdb lists only in-frame clones, some missing. The sample contains 1.6 million or so clones, just under 99% of which appear only once. Sequenced: naive CD4+ T cells sorted from blood. The subset was: CD45RA+ positively selected. V gene TRBV5-6 combines with J gene TRBJ2-6; D is perhaps TRBD1 (5 bases). The source is a man aged 25-45 years in good health. The CDR3 coding sequence is TGTGCCAGCAGCTTGGGACAGCTCATGAACTCTGGGGCCAACGTCCTGACTTTC. The encoded protein is CASSLGQLMNSGANVLTF.